This T cell receptor (beta chain) was identified in a study of chemoradiotherapy in HPV16-positive cancers. The study, taken as a whole, reports: HPV-specific T cells were functionally defined from only a couple of HPV16-positive patients. Non-HPV-specific T cells did not expand in tumors during treatment, whereas candidate HPV-specific clones and E7-related motifs did.

Here immunoSEQ multiplex PCR was the method, and the copy in TCRdb shows in-frame clones only, minus some. The sample lists about 16,000 clones; more than 75% were seen once. On this clone: Its target is not known.

The clonotype comes from a human donor with HPV-associated anogenital cancer. This material was obtained from a patient who underwent chemoradiotherapy.

CDR3 sequence: CASCPGGSETQYF. In nucleotides, the CDR3 is TGTGCCAGCTGCCCAGGGGGCTCGGAGACCCAGTACTTC. The chain is built from TRBV9 and TRBJ2-5; the match to TRBD1 covers 8 bases. The CDR3 length is 13 residues. CDR1 SGDLS and CDR2 YYNGEE come from the germline V gene. With V trimmed by 7 bases and J by 5 bases, 7 bases remained unmatched. Drawing the rest from reference TRBV9 and TRBJ2-5, the complete variable domain is DSGVTQTPKHLITATGQRVTLRCSPRSGDLSVYWYQQSLDQGLQFLIQYYNGEERAKGNILERFSAQQFPDLHSELNLSSLELGDSALYFCASCPGGSETQYFGPGTRLLVL.